This T cell receptor (beta chain) was identified during a study of blood T cell repertoires in COVID-19. In the study overall: Donors in the United States, Italy and Spain gave samples during acute or convalescent COVID-19.

The CDR3 length is 15 residues. Germline CDR1 KGHDR, CDR2 SFDVKD. V was trimmed by 4 bases and J by 5 bases, leaving 16 bases between them. This table comes from immunoSEQ multiplex PCR, and its TCRdb copy is limited to in-frame clones, with some not included. The sample records roughly 150,000 clones, just over 85% being singletons. This chain connects TRBV24-1 to TRBJ2-5; D remains unclear. The TCR sequence derives from a man aged 45 to 65 who had recovered from COVID-19. The sequenced sample was PBMCs or T cells enriched from blood (not recorded which). The CDR3 bases are TGTGCCACCAGTGACCCCCGGAGCGCTGGGGAGACCCAGTACTTC. Residues: CATSDPRSAGETQYF.